These 28 T cell receptor beta chains were all obtained from the same sample, sequenced in a study of shared clonotypes between healthy human individuals (dated by TCRdb to the early 2020s). The library came from the immunoSEQ multiplex PCR assay. This is the immuneACCESS table as TCRdb keeps it, with only in-frame sequences that have V and J called. A part of the clones is gone; compared with another copy, unresolved V genes explain less than half, and the rest is unexplained. The sample yields about 600,000 clones; around 95% were counted once. Of the sample, 0.085% to 0.11% falls within the top ten clones. CD8 naive samples consisted of CD45RO-negative cells that were positively selected for CCR7, yielding a CD45RA+CCR7+ population without TemRA cells. Sequences were obtained from naive CD8+ T cells sorted from blood. Interpreted using the paper, the cell subset or site label stands for: CD45RA+CCR7+. The receptors here all came from a woman aged 25 to 45 in good health.

V and J are TRBV2 and TRBJ1-1; D not certain. This CDR3 spans 11 amino acids. CDR1 and CDR2 from the germline V gene are SNHLY and FYNNEI. V gave up 7 bases and J gave up 6 bases, with 9 bases separating them. CDR3 sequence (DNA): TGTGCCAGCACCCGGAGCCCTGAAGCTTTCTTT. This gives the protein CASTRSPEAFF.

The chain carries TRBV19 and TRBJ2-5; D possibly uses TRBD1 or TRBD2 (6 bases each). The DNA end is a closer match to TRBJ2-7, so the J assignment may be wrong. The length of the CDR3 is 12 residues. From germline, CDR1 is LNHDA and CDR2 SQIVND (reference sequence). CDR3 sequence (DNA): TGTGCCAGTAGTATTGGAGGGGGCGAGCAGTACTTC. Translating it yields CASSIGGGEQYF.

This sequence joins TRBV27 and TRBJ2-1, with a weak D call TRBD1 (5 bases). There are 15 residues in the CDR3. Germline V gene sequence: CDR1 MNHEY, CDR2 SMNVEV (reference sequence). Trimming removed 1 base at V and 1 base at J, with 8 bases between. Here the CDR3 DNA reads TGTGCCAGCAGTTTATACCAGGGTTCCTACAATGAGCAGTTCTTC. Amino acids: CASSLYQGSYNEQFF.

The chain is built from TRBV7-9 and TRBJ1-4; D might be TRBD1 (5 bases). CDR1 is SEHNR and CDR2 is FQNEAQ in the germline V gene (reference sequence). The V end lost 6 bases, the J end lost 4 bases, and 15 bases lay between the germline ends. The CDR3 loop spans 15 amino acids. CDR3 coding DNA: TGTGCCAGCAGTCGCCAGGGACGGAATAATGAAAAACTGTTTTTT. As protein: CASSRQGRNNEKLFF.

The V and J genes are TRBV2 and TRBJ2-7, with 9 positions matching TRBD1. The germline V gene has CDR1 SNHLY and CDR2 FYNNEI. V lost 4 bases to trimming and J lost 4 bases; unmatched junction nucleotides: 5. The CDR3 has 14 amino acids. CDR3 loop: CASSANRGLYEQYF. CDR3 bases: TGTGCCAGCAGTGCAAACAGGGGGCTATACGAGCAGTACTTC.

The rearrangement joins TRBV19 to TRBJ2-7, with D uncertain. The V end lost 3 bases, the J end lost 3 bases, and 9 bases lay between the germline ends. This CDR3 has 13 amino acids. Germline CDR1 is LNHDA and CDR2 is SQIVND (reference sequence). The CDR3 protein is CASSITAYYEQYF. The DNA for the CDR3 is TGTGCCAGTAGTATTACAGCATACTACGAGCAGTACTTC.

This chain links TRBV5-4 with TRBJ1-2; D remains unclear. The V end was cut by 4 bases, the J end by 6 bases, with 10 bases between. CDR3 length: 12 residues. The germline gives CDR1 SGHNT, CDR2 YYREEE (reference sequence). The CDR3 DNA reads TGTGCCAGCAGCCCCGACGGGAATGGCTACACCTTC. As protein: CASSPDGNGYTF.

This clone was observed a single time. The rearrangement links TRBV19 to TRBJ2-7; maybe TRBD1 (6 bases). CDR3 length: 14 amino acids. The germline V and J ends were trimmed by 5 bases and 6 bases, with 17 bases remaining between them. The V gene's germline CDR1 is LNHDA and CDR2 SQIVND (reference sequence). The CDR3 sequence is CASSVTGPLSEQYF. CDR3 DNA: TGTGCCAGTAGTGTAACAGGGCCCCTTTCCGAGCAGTACTTC.

This clone has only a few counts. The chain employs TRBV19 and TRBJ1-1, with no clear D. CDR1 LNHDA and CDR2 SQIVND come from the germline V gene (reference sequence). V lost 1 base and J lost 6, with 12 bases in between. CDR3 length: 14 amino acids. The DNA for the CDR3 is TGTGCCAGTAGTATAGGTTCAGGCGGAGCTGAAGCTTTCTTT. Protein: CASSIGSGGAEAFF.

This chain uses TRBV6-6 with TRBJ1-1, with a possible D match to TRBD1 (6 bases). The V end lost 3 bases, the J end lost 10 bases, and 15 bases lay between the germline ends. The V gene's germline CDR1 is MNHNY and CDR2 SVGAGI (reference sequence). The CDR3 totals 13 residues. The CDR3 region has the DNA TGTGCCAGCAGTTATGGTCAGGGGTCGGGAGCTTTCTTT. It codes for CASSYGQGSGAFF.

The genes are TRBV6-1 and TRBJ2-7; D unclear. The CDR3 is 14 amino acids. V shed 3 bases and J shed 0 bases, with 9 bases lying between them. Germline CDR1 reads MNHNS; CDR2 reads SASEGT. The CDR3 here is CASSEMGSSYEQYF. In nucleotides, the CDR3 is TGTGCCAGCAGTGAGATGGGAAGCTCCTACGAGCAGTACTTC.

This clone appeared a few times. The same CDR3 can be traced to other DNA sequences in this sample. The gene calls are TRBV27 and TRBJ2-7, with 8 nucleotides matching TRBD1. The trim removed 6 bases at V and 3 bases at J, leaving 4 bases unmatched. The CDR3 extends over 13 amino acids. CDR1 is MNHEY, CDR2 SMNVEV, per germline (reference sequence). CDR3 in amino acids: CASRKGTGYEQYF. CDR3 DNA: TGTGCCAGCAGAAAGGGGACAGGCTACGAGCAGTACTTC.

This clone showed up just once. The chain combines TRBV28 with TRBJ2-3, with 9 bases that match TRBD1. V was clipped by 6 bases and J by 4 bases; unmatched bases: 8. Germline V CDR1 and CDR2: MDHEN, SYDVKM. The CDR3 consists of 15 residues. CDR3 residues: CASSSGQGMADTQYF. CDR3 coding DNA: TGTGCCAGCAGCTCGGGACAGGGCATGGCAGATACGCAGTATTTT.

This clone was observed once. V gene TRBV2 combines with J gene TRBJ2-5, with 13 positions matching TRBD2. J was trimmed by 2 bases and V by 2 bases; bases with no gene match: 8. CDR1 and CDR2 from the germline V gene are SNHLY and FYNNEI. This CDR3 is built from 18 residues. As DNA, the CDR3 is TGTGCCAGCAGTGAATTCGGACTAGCGGGAGAGCCTCAAGAGACCCAGTACTTC. Translation: CASSEFGLAGEPQETQYF.

The V gene is TRBV6-1, the J gene TRBJ1-5; D gene uncertain. CDR3 size: 15 residues. Germline CDR1 MNHNS, CDR2 SASEGT. Trimming took off 3 bases at V and 0 bases at J, with 9 bases between the two ends. CDR3 in amino acids: CASSDWRHSNQPQHF. The CDR3 region has the DNA TGTGCCAGCAGTGATTGGCGTCATAGCAATCAGCCCCAGCATTTT.

J is TRBJ2-1 and V is TRBV7-9, with 12 bases fitting TRBD2. V lost 4 bases, J lost 5 bases, and 9 bases stayed unmatched. This CDR3 is 17 amino acids long. CDR1 and CDR2 from the germline V gene are SEHNR and FQNEAQ (reference sequence). CDR3 bases: TGTGCCAGCAGCTCCGGCGCTAGCGGGAGGGAAAACAATGAGCAGTTCTTC. Residues: CASSSGASGRENNEQFF.

This clone was seen a single time. The chain uses TRBV5-4 and TRBJ2-1; unclear D gene. Germline V CDR1 and CDR2: SGHNT, YYREEE (reference sequence). This CDR3 has 12 residues. V was clipped by 2 bases and J by 9 bases, with 9 bases between them. The CDR3 reads CASSLPRIEQFF. The DNA for the CDR3 is TGTGCCAGCAGCTTACCTAGGATTGAGCAGTTCTTC.

On this clone itself: Other DNA variants within this sample encode the same CDR3. The V call is TRBV6-5, the J call TRBJ2-7; the match to TRBD1 covers 10 bases. After removal of 0 bases from V and 4 bases from J, the junction contained 0 bases not matched to a gene. The CDR3 consists of 14 residues. Germline assignment: CDR1 MNHEY and CDR2 SVGAGI. This chain's CDR3 is CASSYSDRGYEQYF. The CDR3 nucleotides read TGTGCCAGCAGTTACTCGGACAGGGGGTACGAGCAGTACTTC.

The J gene is TRBJ2-7, the V gene TRBV2; possibly TRBD1 or TRBD2 for D (5 bases each). The ends were cut back, 5 bases at V and 1 base at J, with 12 bases in the middle. Germline assignment: CDR1 SNHLY and CDR2 FYNNEI. This CDR3 comprises 14 residues. The CDR3 nucleotides read TGTGCCAGCAGTCCCCGGGACGGTTCCTACGAGCAGTACTTC. It translates to CASSPRDGSYEQYF.

In this sample, this clone turned up once. The identical CDR3 is also encoded by other nucleotide sequences in the sample. The V call is TRBV27, the J call TRBJ1-1; 9 bases fit TRBD1. This CDR3 region has 14 residues. Germline assignment: CDR1 MNHEY and CDR2 SMNVEV (reference sequence). J lost 4 bases, V lost 6 bases, and 6 bases had no gene match. The CDR3 reads CASSLRQGGTEAFF. The CDR3 nucleotides read TGTGCCAGCAGCCTAAGACAGGGGGGCACTGAAGCTTTCTTT.

This chain links TRBV7-6 with TRBJ2-1, with D perhaps being TRBD1 or TRBD2 (5 bases each). The ends were cut back, 4 bases at V and 6 bases at J, with 7 bases in the middle. The CDR3 covers 12 residues. CDR1 is SGHVS, CDR2 FNYEAQ, per germline. The CDR3 bases are TGTGCCAGCAGCTGGGGGTCCAATGAGCAGTTCTTC. Protein: CASSWGSNEQFF.

This sequence joins TRBV27 and TRBJ2-5; unclear D gene. The DNA end is a closer match to TRBJ2-7, so the J assignment may be wrong. Germline V gives CDR1 MNHEY, CDR2 SMNVEV (reference sequence). The CDR3 length is 14 residues. CDR3 amino acids: CASSLSPNSYEQYF. In DNA, the CDR3 is TGTGCCAGCAGTTTATCTCCGAACTCCTACGAGCAGTACTTC.

The rearrangement links TRBV29-1 to TRBJ1-6, with D possibly TRBD1 on 6 matching bases. This CDR3 comprises 12 residues. Trimming shortened V by 4 bases and J by 7 bases, and 8 bases separated the two germline ends. CDR1 and CDR2 (germline): SQVTM, ANQGSEA. The CDR3 DNA reads as TGCAGCGTTGGGCAGGGGAATTCACCCCTCCACTTT. Protein: CSVGQGNSPLHF.

This rearrangement joins TRBV28 to TRBJ1-5, with TRBD1 as a possible D gene (6 bases). The germline gives CDR1 MDHEN, CDR2 SYDVKM. The V end lost 6 bases, the J end lost 11 bases, and 23 bases lay between the germline ends. This CDR3 has 15 amino acids. The CDR3 DNA sequence: TGTGCCAGCAGCCCTACGGACAGTCCGATCAGGTCCCAGCATTTT. Translating it yields CASSPTDSPIRSQHF. The full variable domain, completed using reference TRBV28 and TRBJ1-5, is DVKVTQSSRYLVKRTGEKVFLECVQDMDHENMFWYRQDPGLGLRLIYFSYDVKMKEKGDIPEGYSVSREKKERFSLILESASTNQTSMYLCASSPTDSPIRSQHFGDGTRLSIL.

The chain combines TRBV9 with TRBJ2-2; D uncertain. The CDR3 is made up of 14 amino acids. V was clipped by 0 bases and J by 4 bases, with 7 bases between them. CDR1 and CDR2 from the germline V gene are SGDLS and YYNGEE. The DNA for the CDR3 is TGTGCCAGCAGCGTAGAGGCAGGCACCGGGGAGCTGTTTTTT. This translates into CASSVEAGTGELFF.

The chain links TRBV7-9 to TRBJ2-2; D is uncertain. Germline CDR1 and CDR2: SEHNR and FQNEAQ (reference sequence). Trimming removed 10 bases at V and 0 bases at J, with 15 bases between. This CDR3 is built from 15 residues. The CDR3 is CATMFGRPNTGELFF. The CDR3 DNA reads TGTGCCACCATGTTTGGGCGCCCGAACACCGGGGAGCTGTTTTTT.

The chain has TRBV6-1 and TRBJ2-2; D remains ambiguous. Looked up from germline, CDR1 is MNHNS and CDR2 is SASEGT. This CDR3 contains 14 residues. The V and J ends lost 4 bases and 2 bases respectively, with 8 bases between them. The CDR3 DNA reads TGTGCCAGCAGTGGTCAGGACAACACCGGGGAGCTGTTTTTT. It is translated as CASSGQDNTGELFF.

This chain joins TRBV21-1 and TRBJ1-1. TRBV21-1 is a pseudogene. This CDR3 comprises 15 residues. In DNA form, the CDR3 reads TGTGCCAGGGGAGGTACCGACGTGGACGACACTGAAGCTTTCTTT. This codes for CARGGTDVDDTEAFF.